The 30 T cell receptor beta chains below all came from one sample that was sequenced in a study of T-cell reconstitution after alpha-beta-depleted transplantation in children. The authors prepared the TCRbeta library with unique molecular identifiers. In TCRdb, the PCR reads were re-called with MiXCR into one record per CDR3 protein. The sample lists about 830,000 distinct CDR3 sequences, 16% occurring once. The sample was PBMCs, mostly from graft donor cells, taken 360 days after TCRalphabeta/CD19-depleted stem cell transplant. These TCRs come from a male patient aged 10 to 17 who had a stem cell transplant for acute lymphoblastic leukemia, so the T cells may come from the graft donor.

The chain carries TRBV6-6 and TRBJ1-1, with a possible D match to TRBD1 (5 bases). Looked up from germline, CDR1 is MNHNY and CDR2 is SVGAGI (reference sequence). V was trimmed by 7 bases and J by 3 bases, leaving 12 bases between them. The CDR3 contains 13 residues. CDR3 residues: CASTRQKDTEAFF. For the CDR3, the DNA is TGTGCCAGCACTCGACAGAAAGACACTGAAGCTTTCTTT.

The CDR3, as DNA: TGTGCCAGCAGTTGGGTGGGGGGCGAGCAGTTCTTC. This codes for CASSWVGGEQFF. The rearrangement joins TRBV27 to TRBJ2-1; D possibly uses TRBD1 or TRBD2 (6 bases each). The V end lost 4 bases, the J end lost 10 bases, and 11 bases lay between the germline ends. Germline-derived CDR1 and CDR2 are MNHEY and SMNVEV (reference sequence). CDR3 length equals 12 residues.

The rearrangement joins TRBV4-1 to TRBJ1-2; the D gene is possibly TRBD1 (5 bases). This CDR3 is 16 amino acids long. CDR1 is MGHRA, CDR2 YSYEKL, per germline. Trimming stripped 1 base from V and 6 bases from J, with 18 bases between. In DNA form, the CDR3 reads TGCGCCAGCAGCCAAGCGTTGCGGGGGGGTGAGGATGGCTACACCTTC. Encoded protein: CASSQALRGGEDGYTF.

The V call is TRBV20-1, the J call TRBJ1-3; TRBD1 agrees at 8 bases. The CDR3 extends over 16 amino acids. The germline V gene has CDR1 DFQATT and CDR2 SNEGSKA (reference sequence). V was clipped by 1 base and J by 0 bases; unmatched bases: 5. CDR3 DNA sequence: TGCAGTGCTAGAGTTCTAGGACAGGGCTCTGGAAACACCATATATTTT. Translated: CSARVLGQGSGNTIYF.

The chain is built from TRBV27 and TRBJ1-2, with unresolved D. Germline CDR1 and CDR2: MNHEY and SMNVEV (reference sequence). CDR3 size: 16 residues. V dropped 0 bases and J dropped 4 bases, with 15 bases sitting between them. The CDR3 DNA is TGTGCCAGCAGTTTATCCCTTTTGGCAACGGGCTATGGCTACACCTTC. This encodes CASSLSLLATGYGYTF.

CDR3 nucleotide sequence: TGCAGTGCTGGGACTAGCGGGAGGGGTTACAATGAGCAGTTCTTC. Protein sequence: CSAGTSGRGYNEQFF. The rearrangement links TRBV20-1 to TRBJ2-1; 16 bases map to TRBD2. The CDR3 spans 15 residues. J lost 4 bases, V lost 5 bases, and 2 bases had no gene match. From germline, CDR1 is DFQATT and CDR2 SNEGSKA (reference sequence).

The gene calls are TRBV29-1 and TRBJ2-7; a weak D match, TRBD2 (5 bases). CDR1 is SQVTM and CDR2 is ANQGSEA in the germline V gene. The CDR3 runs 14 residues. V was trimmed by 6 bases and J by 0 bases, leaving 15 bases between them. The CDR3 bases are TGCAGCGTAAATCCAGGACTCGACTCCTACGAGCAGTACTTC. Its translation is CSVNPGLDSYEQYF.

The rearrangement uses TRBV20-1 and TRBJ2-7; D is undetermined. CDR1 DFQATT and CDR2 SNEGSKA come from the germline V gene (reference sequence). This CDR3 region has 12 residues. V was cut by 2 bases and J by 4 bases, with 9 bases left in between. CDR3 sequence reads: CSARTTLYEQYF. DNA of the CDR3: TGCAGTGCTAGAACTACCCTTTACGAGCAGTACTTC.

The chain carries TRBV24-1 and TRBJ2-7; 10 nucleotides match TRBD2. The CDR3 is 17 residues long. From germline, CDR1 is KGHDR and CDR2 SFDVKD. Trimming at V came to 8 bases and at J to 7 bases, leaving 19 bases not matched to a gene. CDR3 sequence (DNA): TGTGCCACCATTTCCCGACCGGCAGCGGGAGGGCCGCGAGAGCAGTACTTC. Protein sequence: CATISRPAAGGPREQYF.

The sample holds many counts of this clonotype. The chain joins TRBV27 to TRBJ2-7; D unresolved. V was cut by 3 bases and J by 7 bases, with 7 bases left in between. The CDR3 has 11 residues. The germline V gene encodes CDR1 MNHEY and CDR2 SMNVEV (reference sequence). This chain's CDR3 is CASSFALEQYF. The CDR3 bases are TGTGCCAGCAGTTTCGCCCTTGAGCAGTACTTC.

CDR3: CASSFQQGDKGNTIYF. CDR3 bases: TGCGCCAGCAGCTTTCAACAGGGGGACAAAGGAAACACCATATATTTT. The chain employs TRBV5-1 and TRBJ1-3, with TRBD1 identical over 8 bases. CDR3 length: 16 amino acids. V shed 2 bases, J shed 4 bases, and the junction held 8 bases outside the gene matches. Germline lookup yields CDR1 SGHRS and CDR2 YFSETQ.

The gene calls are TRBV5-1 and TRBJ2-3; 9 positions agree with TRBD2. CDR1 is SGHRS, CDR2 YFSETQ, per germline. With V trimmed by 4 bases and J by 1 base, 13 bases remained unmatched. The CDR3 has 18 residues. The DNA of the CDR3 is TGCGCCAGCAGCCTGGCAGTCCTAGCGGGATTACGCACAGATACGCAGTATTTT. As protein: CASSLAVLAGLRTDTQYF.

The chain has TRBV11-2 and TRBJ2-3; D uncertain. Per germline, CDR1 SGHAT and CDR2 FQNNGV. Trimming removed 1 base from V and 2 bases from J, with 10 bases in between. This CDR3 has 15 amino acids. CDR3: CASSLVRAYTDTQYF. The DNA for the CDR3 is TGTGCCAGCAGCTTAGTTCGGGCCTACACAGATACGCAGTATTTT.

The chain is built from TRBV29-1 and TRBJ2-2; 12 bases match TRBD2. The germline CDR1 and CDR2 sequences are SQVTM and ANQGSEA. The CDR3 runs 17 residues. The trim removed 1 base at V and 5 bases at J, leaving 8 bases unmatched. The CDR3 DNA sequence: TGCAGCGTTGAAGCGGGGCTAGCGGGAGGGAAAACCGGGGAGCTGTTTTTT. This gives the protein CSVEAGLAGGKTGELFF.

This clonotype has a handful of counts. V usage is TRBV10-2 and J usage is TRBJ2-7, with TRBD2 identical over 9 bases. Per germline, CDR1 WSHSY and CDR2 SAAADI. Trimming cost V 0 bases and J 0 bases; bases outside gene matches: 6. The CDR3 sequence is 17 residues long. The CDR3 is CASSESGSSGVSYEQYF. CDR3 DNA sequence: TGCGCCAGCAGTGAGTCCGGTTCTAGCGGGGTCTCCTACGAGCAGTACTTC.

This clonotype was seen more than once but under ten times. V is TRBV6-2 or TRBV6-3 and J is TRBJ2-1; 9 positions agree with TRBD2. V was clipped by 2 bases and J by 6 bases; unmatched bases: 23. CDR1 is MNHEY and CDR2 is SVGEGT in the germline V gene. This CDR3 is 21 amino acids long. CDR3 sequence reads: CASSYTPSLAGFAGGSNEQFF. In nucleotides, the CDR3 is TGTGCCAGCAGTTACACTCCCTCTTTAGCGGGGTTTGCGGGGGGGTCCAATGAGCAGTTCTTC.

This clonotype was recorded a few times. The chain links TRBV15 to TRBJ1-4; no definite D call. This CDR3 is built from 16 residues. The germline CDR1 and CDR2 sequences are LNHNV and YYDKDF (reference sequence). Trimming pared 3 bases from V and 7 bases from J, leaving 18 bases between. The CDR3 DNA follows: TGTGCCACCAGCAGGGGTGGGGATCCTCGCGGTGAAAAACTGTTTTTT. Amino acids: CATSRGGDPRGEKLFF.

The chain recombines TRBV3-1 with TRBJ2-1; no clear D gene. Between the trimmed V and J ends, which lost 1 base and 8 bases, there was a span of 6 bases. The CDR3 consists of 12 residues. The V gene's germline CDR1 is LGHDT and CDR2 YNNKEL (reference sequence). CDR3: CASSQGFYEQFF. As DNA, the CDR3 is TGTGCCAGCAGCCAAGGCTTCTATGAGCAGTTCTTC.

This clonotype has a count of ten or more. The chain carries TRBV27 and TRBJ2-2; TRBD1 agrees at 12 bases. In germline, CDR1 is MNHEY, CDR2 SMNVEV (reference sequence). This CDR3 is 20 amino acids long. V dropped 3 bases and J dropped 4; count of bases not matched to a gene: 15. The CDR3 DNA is TGTGCCAGCAGTTTCCCGGGACAGGGGGCAAGAAGGCGCCTCACCGGGGAGCTGTTTTTT. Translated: CASSFPGQGARRRLTGELFF.

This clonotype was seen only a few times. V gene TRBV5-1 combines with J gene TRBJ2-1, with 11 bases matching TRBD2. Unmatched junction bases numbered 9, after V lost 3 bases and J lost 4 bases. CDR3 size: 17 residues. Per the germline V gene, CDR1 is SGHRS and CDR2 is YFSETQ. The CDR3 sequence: CASSSRRGLADYNEQFF. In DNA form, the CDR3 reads TGCGCCAGCAGCTCACGGAGGGGACTAGCGGATTACAATGAGCAGTTCTTC. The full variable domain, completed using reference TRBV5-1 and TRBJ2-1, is KAGVTQTPRYLIKTRGQQVTLSCSPISGHRSVSWYQQTPGQGLQFLFEYFSETQRNKGNFPGRFSGRQFSNSRSEMNVSTLELGDSALYLCASSSRRGLADYNEQFFGPGTRLTVL.

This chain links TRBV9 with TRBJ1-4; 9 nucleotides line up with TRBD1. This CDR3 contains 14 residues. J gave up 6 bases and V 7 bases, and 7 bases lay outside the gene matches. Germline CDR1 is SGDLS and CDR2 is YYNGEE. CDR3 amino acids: CASSTGTGYEKLFF. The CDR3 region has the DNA TGTGCCAGCTCTACCGGGACAGGGTATGAAAAACTGTTTTTT.

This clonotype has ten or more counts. The chain's CDR3 is CASSQGGVGETQYF. CDR3 in DNA: TGCGCCAGCAGCCAAGGAGGAGTCGGAGAGACCCAGTACTTC. The V call is TRBV4-1, the J call TRBJ2-5; D unresolved. Per the germline V gene, CDR1 is MGHRA and CDR2 is YSYEKL. Trimming took off 1 base at V and 4 bases at J, with 10 bases between the two ends. The CDR3 length is 14 residues.

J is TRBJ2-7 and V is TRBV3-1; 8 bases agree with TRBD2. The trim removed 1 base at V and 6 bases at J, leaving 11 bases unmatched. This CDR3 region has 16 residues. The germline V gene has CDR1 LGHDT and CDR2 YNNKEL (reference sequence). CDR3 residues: CASSQGVGRAPGEQYF. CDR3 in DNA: TGTGCCAGCAGCCAAGGGGTCGGGAGGGCCCCTGGCGAGCAGTACTTC.

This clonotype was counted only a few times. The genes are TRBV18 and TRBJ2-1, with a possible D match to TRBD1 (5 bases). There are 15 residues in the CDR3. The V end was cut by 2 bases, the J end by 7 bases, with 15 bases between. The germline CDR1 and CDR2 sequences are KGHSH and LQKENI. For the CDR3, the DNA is TGTGCCAGCTCACCATCCCAGGGAAGTTTTAATGAGCAGTTCTTC. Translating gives CASSPSQGSFNEQFF. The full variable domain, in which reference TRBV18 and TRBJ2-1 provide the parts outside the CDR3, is NAGVMQNPRHLVRRRGQEARLRCSPMKGHSHVYWYRQLPEEGLKFMVYLQKENIIDESGMPKERFSAEFPKEGPSILRIQQVVRGDSAAYFCASSPSQGSFNEQFFGPGTRLTVL.

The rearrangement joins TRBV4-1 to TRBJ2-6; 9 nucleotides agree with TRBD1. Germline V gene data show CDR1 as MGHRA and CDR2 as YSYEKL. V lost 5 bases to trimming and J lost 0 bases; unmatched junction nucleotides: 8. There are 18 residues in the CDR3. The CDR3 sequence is CASSNRQGVPSGANVLTF. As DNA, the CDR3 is TGCGCCAGCAGCAATAGACAGGGGGTTCCCTCTGGGGCCAACGTCCTGACTTTC.

The CDR3 spells CASSYPAGQETQYF. The DNA for the CDR3 is TGTGCCAGCAGTTACCCAGCGGGACAAGAGACCCAGTACTTC. The gene calls are TRBV6-2 or TRBV6-3 and TRBJ2-5; 7 nucleotides align to TRBD2. The CDR3 sequence is 14 residues long. Germline CDR1 and CDR2: MNHEY and SVGEGT. V shed 2 bases, J shed 2 bases, and the junction held 2 bases outside the gene matches.

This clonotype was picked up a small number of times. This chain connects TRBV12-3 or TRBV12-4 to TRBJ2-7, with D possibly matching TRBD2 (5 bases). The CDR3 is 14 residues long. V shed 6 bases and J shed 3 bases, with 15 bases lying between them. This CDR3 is CASSPRAGHYEQYF. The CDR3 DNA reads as TGTGCCAGCAGCCCTAGGGCGGGCCACTACGAGCAGTACTTC.

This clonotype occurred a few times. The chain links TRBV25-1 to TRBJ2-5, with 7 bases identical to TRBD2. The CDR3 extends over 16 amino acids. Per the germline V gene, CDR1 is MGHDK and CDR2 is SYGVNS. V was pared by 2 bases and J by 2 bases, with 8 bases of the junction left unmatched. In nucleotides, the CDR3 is TGTGCCAGCAGTGAACGGGGGGTGGCCCTTCAAGAGACCCAGTACTTC. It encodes CASSERGVALQETQYF.

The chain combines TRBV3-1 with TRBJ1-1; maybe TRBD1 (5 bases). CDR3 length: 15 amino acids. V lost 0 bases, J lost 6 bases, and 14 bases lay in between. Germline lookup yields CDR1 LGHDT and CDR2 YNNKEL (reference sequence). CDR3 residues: CASSQDEWGFAEAFF. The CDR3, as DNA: TGTGCCAGCAGCCAAGATGAGTGGGGCTTCGCTGAAGCTTTCTTT. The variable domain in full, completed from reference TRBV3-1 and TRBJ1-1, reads DTAVSQTPKYLVTQMGNDKSIKCEQNLGHDTMYWYKQDSKKFLKIMFSYNNKELIINETVPNRFSPKSPDKAHLNLHINSLELGDSAVYFCASSQDEWGFAEAFFGQGTRLTVV.

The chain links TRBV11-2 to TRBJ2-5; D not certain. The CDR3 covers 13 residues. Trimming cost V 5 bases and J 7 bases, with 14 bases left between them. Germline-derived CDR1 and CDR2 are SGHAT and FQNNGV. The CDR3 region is CASSLHQAGTQYF. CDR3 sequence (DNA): TGTGCCAGCAGCCTCCACCAAGCTGGGACCCAGTACTTC.